The clone carrying this TCR beta chain is classed as medium-sized. The sample is drawn from a study of patients and donors after allogeneic stem cell transplantation. Germline-derived CDR1 and CDR2 are MNHEY and SMNVEV (reference sequence). CDR3 length: 14 amino acids. V lost 8 bases and J 4 bases, leaving 17 bases between the germline ends. TCRdb reanalysed the RT-PCR reads using MiXCR and keeps one entry per CDR3 protein. The sample lists 1,500 to 2,500 distinct CDR3 sequences, roughly 1.6% occurring once. The source of this sequence is a human donor who was either an allogeneic HSCT recipient or a stem cell or donor lymphocyte infusion donor (not recorded which). It is not recorded whose cells these are; they may come from a transplant donor. The chain combines TRBV27 with TRBJ1-1, with D maybe TRBD1 (6 bases). Sequenced sample: blood, either unsorted or a sorted T cell fraction (not recorded which). The DNA of the CDR3 is TGTGCCAGCTTCAGGGGCGCACCTCGCACTGAAGCTTTCTTT. It encodes CASFRGAPRTEAFF.